This T cell receptor (beta chain) was recovered during a study of radiation and T cells in renal cell carcinoma. Of note for this clone: The target antigen is unknown.

Sequenced by immunoSEQ multiplex PCR; TCRdb stores in-frame clones only, minus some. This sample yields around 180,000 clones, of which about 88% are seen a single time; around 11% belongs to the top ten. Study findings and constraints: No pretreatment tumor biopsies were available for baseline clonotypes. Top tumor clonotypes rose in blood 2 weeks post-radiation, then contracted.

The time point denotes: blood 4 weeks post-SBRT, at nephrectomy. Treatment specified: 15 Gy SBRT to primary tumor, nephrectomy 4 weeks later. Clear cell pathology was present in this patient's renal cell carcinoma. The material sequenced was blood, taken from a patient whose treatment included radiotherapy and nephrectomy. The source of this sequence is a woman aged 45-65 years with renal cell carcinoma.

CDR3 sequence: CASSSLSGNTIYF. Here the CDR3 DNA reads TGTGCCAGCAGCTCCCTCTCTGGAAACACCATATATTTT. This rearrangement joins TRBV9 to TRBJ1-3; D gene ambiguous. V was cut by 4 bases and J by 0 bases, with 5 bases left in between. The CDR3 runs 13 residues. Germline V gene sequence: CDR1 SGDLS, CDR2 YYNGEE.